The rows below give T cell receptor beta chains drawn from one sample of a study of T cells in Graves' hyperthyroidism and ophthalmopathy. Each CDR3 protein gets one entry after TCRdb re-called the multiplex PCR reads with MiXCR. The sample carries around 700,000 distinct CDR3 sequences, 18% recorded once. Sequenced: blood. Source of these receptors: a woman in her fifties or sixties with Graves' hyperthyroidism that later progressed to Graves' ophthalmopathy. The CDR3 runs from the conserved cysteine through the conserved F or W. Each record gives: V gene, CDR3 length, J gene, CDR3 protein.

TRBV5-4	15	TRBJ1-1	CASSLRGGWNTEAFF
TRBV11-3	14	TRBJ1-1	CASSLGNQSTEAFF
TRBV2	12	TRBJ1-6	CASRLENSPLHF
TRBV10-3	15	TRBJ2-3	CAINGMLSSTDTQYF
TRBV30	14	TRBJ2-1	CAWRRDRGYNEQFF
TRBV20-1	15	TRBJ1-2	CSARDGQGQSYGYTF
TRBV5-6	14	TRBJ1-2	CASRRQGGYYGYTF
TRBV20-1	14	TRBJ2-7	CSATPDKFSYEQYF
TRBV30	15	TRBJ2-3	CAWTDPQWGTDTQYF
TRBV9	13	TRBJ2-2	CASSVVSTGELFF
TRBV15	15	TRBJ1-5	CATSRDQGATQPQHF
TRBV20-1	15	TRBJ1-5	CSARDLERGRQPQHF
TRBV12-3/TRBV12-4	12	TRBJ2-1	CASSRGANEQFF
TRBV20-1	18	TRBJ2-1	CSARGLAGGPGRYNEQFF
TRBV27	15	TRBJ1-5	CASSFPSSSNQPQHF
TRBV3-1	15	TRBJ1-4	CASSQTGSTNEKLFF
TRBV7-9	14	TRBJ2-3	CASTLGAIPDTQYF
TRBV5-1	18	TRBJ1-4	CASRHGTGIRLGNEKLSF
TRBV2	12	TRBJ2-7	CASSENDYEQYF
TRBV6-2/TRBV6-3	16	TRBJ1-1	CASSRPSAGVDPEAFF
TRBV7-2	14	TRBJ2-7	CASSLSPIPYEQYF
TRBV19	16	TRBJ2-3	CASSIGTSGRTDTQYF
TRBV2	18	TRBJ2-4	CASSEGGQVFLAKNIQYF
TRBV12-3/TRBV12-4	17	TRBJ2-1	CASSLVATSGGNNEQFF
TRBV12-3/TRBV12-4	14	TRBJ2-2	CASSPDRGFGELFF
TRBV15	16	TRBJ1-2	CATSRAGTGGWYGYTF
TRBV29-1	15	TRBJ1-2	CSVPGQGASGYGYTF
TRBV5-1	15	TRBJ2-3	CASSLEDQNTDTQYF
TRBV19	13	TRBJ2-7	CAGAAQGHYEQYF
TRBV4-1	14	TRBJ2-5	CASSQVEGLETQYF
TRBV5-1	16	TRBJ2-1	CASSHPEAGAYNEQFF
TRBV20-1	14	TRBJ2-7	CSARVHSTGFEQYF
TRBV6-2/TRBV6-3	17	TRBJ1-4	CASSYGPNRGFNEKLFF
TRBV12-3/TRBV12-4	14	TRBJ2-3	CASSWDFTADTQYF
TRBV14	16	TRBJ1-2	CASSQGAVIPNYGYTF
TRBV2	14	TRBJ1-5	CASRETGEDQPQHF
TRBV2	15	TRBJ1-1	CASIGTGVANTEAFF
TRBV20-1	16	TRBJ2-1	CSAHTRGESSYNEQFF
TRBV24-1	13	TRBJ2-1	CATSDLDPREQFF
TRBV20-1	13	TRBJ1-1	CSALHGLNTEAFF
TRBV29-1	14	TRBJ2-7	CSVEDVGGPYEQYF